Listed below are T cell receptor beta chains from one sample, sequenced in a study of spatial heterogeneity in lung cancer. TCRdb analysed the 5' RACE reads with MiXCR anew, one entry per CDR3 protein. The sample shows under 30,000 distinct CDR3 sequences, under 6.5% of them seen only once. The sample in question was PBMCs, obtained at follow-up. The receptor source for this set is a male donor with early-stage non-small cell lung cancer. Both conserved end residues are part of each CDR3. Each record gives: D gene, V gene, clone size, J gene, CDR3 protein, CDR3 DNA. A D gene is named only where the DNA matches it firmly. The listing skips clone size in some rows; elsewhere it reads once, few, many or a size class.

TRBD1	TRBV27	NA	TRBJ1-1	CASSSHPGQGSTEAFF	TGTGCCAGCAGTTCCCACCCGGGACAGGGGAGTACTGAAGCTTTCTTT
NA	TRBV7-2	NA	TRBJ1-4	CASSLVQGLNEKLFF	TGTGCCAGCAGCTTAGTCCAGGGACTTAATGAAAAACTGTTTTTT
NA	TRBV12-3/TRBV12-4	many	TRBJ2-2	CASSTGGIGELFF	TGTGCCAGCAGTACCGGTGGGATCGGGGAGCTGTTTTTT
NA	TRBV7-2	many	TRBJ2-3	CASSPRDGYTDTQYF	TGTGCCAGCAGCCCTCGGGACGGTTACACAGATACGCAGTATTTT
TRBD2	TRBV7-9	NA	TRBJ2-1	CASLAGGLLSNEQFF	TGTGCCAGCCTTGCGGGGGGGCTTTTGTCCAATGAGCAGTTCTTC
NA	TRBV4-3	many	TRBJ1-5	CASSQAQGYQPQHF	TGCGCCAGCAGCCAAGCACAGGGTTATCAGCCCCAGCATTTT
TRBD1	TRBV6-2/TRBV6-3	NA	TRBJ1-2	CASTQKRTGENYGYTF	TGTGCCAGCACCCAAAAACGGACAGGGGAAAACTATGGCTACACCTTC
NA	TRBV29-1	many	TRBJ2-3	CSVVDASTDTQYF	TGCAGCGTTGTAGACGCGAGCACAGATACGCAGTATTTT
NA	TRBV24-1	many	TRBJ2-5	CATSSYQETQYF	TGTGCCACCTCGTCGTACCAAGAGACCCAGTACTTC
NA	TRBV29-1	many	TRBJ2-3	CSVEPAETDTQYF	TGCAGCGTTGAGCCAGCGGAGACAGATACGCAGTATTTT
NA	TRBV18	few	TRBJ2-1	CASSRDNEQFF	TGTGCCAGCTCGCGGGACAATGAGCAGTTCTTC
NA	TRBV6-5	few	TRBJ2-3	CASCGGTDTDTQYF	TGTGCCAGCTGTGGGGGCACTGACACAGATACGCAGTATTTT
NA	TRBV20-1	many	TRBJ2-1	CSAIRRTYLGEQFF	TGCAGTGCTATCCGTCGGACTTACCTGGGTGAGCAGTTCTTC
NA	TRBV24-1	many	TRBJ2-3	CATWDESTDTQYF	TGTGCCACCTGGGATGAAAGCACAGATACGCAGTATTTT
NA	TRBV20-1	many	TRBJ2-3	CSARDFSATSTDTQYF	TGCAGTGCTAGAGATTTTTCAGCGACTAGCACAGATACGCAGTATTTT
TRBD1	TRBV4-3	many	TRBJ2-1	CASSQAAGGPDEQFF	TGCGCCAGCAGCCAAGCGGCAGGGGGCCCGGATGAGCAGTTCTTC
NA	TRBV28	many	TRBJ2-1	CASSLVAGNEQFF	TGTGCCAGCAGTTTAGTGGCGGGAAATGAGCAGTTCTTC
TRBD2	TRBV13	NA	TRBJ2-3	CASSSSGGGTDTQYF	TGTGCCAGCAGCTCTAGCGGGGGAGGCACAGATACGCAGTATTTT
NA	TRBV6-2/TRBV6-3	NA	TRBJ2-3	CASRTEEGGTQYF	TGTGCCAGCAGAACCGAGGAGGGAGGTACGCAGTATTTT
NA	TRBV6-2/TRBV6-3	many	TRBJ2-2	CASSLERGELFF	TGTGCCAGCAGCCTCGAACGCGGGGAGCTGTTTTTT
TRBD1	TRBV20-1	NA	TRBJ1-6	CSARPGTGPGPLHF	TGCAGTGCTCGTCCCGGGACAGGACCAGGGCCCCTCCACTTT
NA	TRBV20-1	many	TRBJ1-6	CSAISVGQGDNSPLHF	TGCAGTGCTATTTCCGTCGGGCAGGGAGATAATTCACCCCTCCACTTT
NA	TRBV27	many	TRBJ1-3	CASRNPGSGNTIYF	TGTGCCAGCAGGAACCCAGGGTCTGGAAACACCATATATTTT
TRBD2	TRBV24-1	NA	TRBJ2-3	CATSDPSGSNADTQYF	TGTGCCACCAGTGATCCAAGCGGGAGTAACGCAGATACGCAGTATTTT
NA	TRBV19	many	TRBJ2-7	CASREFHSSYEQYF	TGTGCCAGTAGGGAGTTTCATAGCTCCTACGAGCAGTACTTC
NA	TRBV2	NA	TRBJ2-5	CASSVGWGQETQYF	TGTGCCAGCAGTGTAGGGTGGGGACAAGAGACCCAGTACTTC
NA	TRBV6-5	few	TRBJ2-2	CASRPVGFLNLGENTGELFF	TGTGCCAGCAGGCCAGTGGGCTTTCTAAATTTGGGCGAGAACACCGGGGAGCTGTTTTTT
TRBD2	TRBV2	many	TRBJ2-1	CASKDGGGAFEQFF	TGTGCCAGCAAGGACGGCGGGGGGGCCTTTGAGCAGTTCTTC
TRBD1	TRBV29-1	few	TRBJ1-2	CSVGGQGNYGYTF	TGCAGCGTTGGGGGACAGGGGAACTATGGCTACACCTTC
NA	TRBV5-1	many	TRBJ2-1	CASSLVPGSYNEQFF	TGCGCCAGCAGCTTGGTGCCAGGCTCCTACAATGAGCAGTTCTTC
TRBD2	TRBV7-7	many	TRBJ2-1	CASGVGESYNEQFF	TGTGCTAGCGGGGTCGGGGAATCGTACAATGAGCAGTTCTTC
TRBD1	TRBV6-5	many	TRBJ2-3	CASSYSSARGLNTQYF	TGTGCCAGCAGTTACTCGAGCGCCAGGGGGCTGAATACGCAGTATTTT
NA	TRBV23-1	many	TRBJ2-2	CASSQSGQCEETGELFF	TGCGCCAGCAGTCAATCAGGCCAGTGTGAGGAGACCGGGGAGCTGTTTTTT
TRBD2	TRBV20-1	few	TRBJ2-1	CSARTGRARNEQFF	TGCAGTGCTAGGACCGGGAGGGCGAGGAATGAGCAGTTCTTC
TRBD1	TRBV6-5	NA	TRBJ1-2	CASSSGGGYTF	TGTGCCAGCAGTTCAGGGGGTGGCTACACCTTC
NA	TRBV9	many	TRBJ1-1	CASSGSGRLNTEAFF	TGTGCCAGCAGCGGGTCAGGGAGATTGAACACTGAAGCTTTCTTT